This T cell receptor beta chain was found in a study of shared clonotypes between healthy human individuals. About the research overall: The donors, two women and three men, were aged 18 to 49.

The CDR3 is 16 amino acids. Trimming took off 4 bases at V and 2 bases at J, with 17 bases between the two ends. Germline V gene data show CDR1 as SEHNR and CDR2 as FQNEAQ (reference sequence). General study results and limits: Naive subsets tended to show greater estimated richness than memory subsets. In a handful of donors, about 5% of naive CD4 clonotypes appeared in common.

Sequenced by immunoSEQ multiplex PCR; TCRdb stores in-frame clones only, minus some. This table holds 1.5 million to 2.5 million clones, less than 95% found once. Comments on this clone: Antigen specificity is unknown.

Selected positively for CCR7 and CD45RO-negative, naive CD8 cells excluded terminally differentiated effector memory CD45RA+ cells. The rearrangement links TRBV7-9 to TRBJ1-1; D remains ambiguous. Sample: naive CD8+ T cells sorted from blood. The clonotype comes from a man younger than 30 in good health. The CDR3 region is CASSSSFLPFNTEAFF. The CDR3 DNA reads TGTGCCAGCAGCTCCAGCTTCCTCCCCTTTAACACTGAAGCTTTCTTT.